These 9 T cell receptor beta chains share one sample of origin, sequenced in a study of blood T cell repertoires in COVID-19. Produced via immunoSEQ multiplex PCR; TCRdb's table is partial and in-frame only. This table has fewer than 450,000 clones, approximately 91% appearing once. Material: PBMCs or T cells enriched from blood (not recorded which). The source is a woman aged 40 to 50 with acute COVID-19.

The chain is built from TRBV7-9 and TRBJ2-2; TRBD2 matches 7 bases. The J segment lost 0 bases and the V segment lost 1 base, leaving 5 bases of the junction unmatched. Germline V gene sequence: CDR1 SEHNR, CDR2 FQNEAQ (reference sequence). CDR3 length: 17 amino acids. The CDR3, as DNA: TGTGCCAGCAGCTTAGGAGCTAGCGGCCCGAACACCGGGGAGCTGTTTTTT. This gives the protein CASSLGASGPNTGELFF.

The V call is TRBV7-8, the J call TRBJ1-2; 7 nucleotides agree with TRBD1. The CDR3 totals 15 residues. The germline V gene has CDR1 SGHVS and CDR2 FQNEAQ. V gave up 5 bases and J gave up 8 bases; unmatched junction bases: 14. CDR3: CASSPLAGGQKGYTF. The CDR3 DNA follows: TGTGCCAGCAGCCCATTGGCAGGGGGACAAAAAGGCTACACCTTC.

The J gene is TRBJ2-1, the V gene TRBV4-2; TRBD2 matches 9 bases. Trimming at V came to 2 bases and at J to 0 bases, leaving 5 bases not matched to a gene. CDR3 size: 17 residues. Germline CDR1 LGHNA, CDR2 YNFKEQ. For the CDR3, the DNA is TGTGCCAGCAGCCAACTAGCGGGGAAGGGCTCCTACAATGAGCAGTTCTTC. This gives the protein CASSQLAGKGSYNEQFF.

The chain couples TRBV5-6 to TRBJ2-5; no reliable D call. CDR1 and CDR2 from the germline V gene are SGHDT and YYEEEE. Trimming shortened V by 2 bases and J by 5 bases, and 7 bases separated the two germline ends. The length of the CDR3 is 12 residues. Here the CDR3 DNA reads TGTGCCAGCAGCTTTCTAGTGGAGACCCAGTACTTC. This sequence encodes CASSFLVETQYF.

The chain combines TRBV3-1 (or the pseudogene TRBV3-2) with TRBJ1-3; weak D call: TRBD1 (5 bases). The V end was cut by 1 base, the J end by 2 bases, with 15 bases between. Germline V gene data show CDR1 as LGHDT and CDR2 as YNNKEL (reference sequence). The length of the CDR3 is 17 residues. The CDR3, as DNA: TGTGCCAGCAGCCAAGTTGTTGGGCAGGGTGCTGGAAACACCATATATTTT. Translation: CASSQVVGQGAGNTIYF.

This chain uses TRBV7-6 with TRBJ2-7; the match to TRBD1 covers 9 bases. CDR1 and CDR2 from the germline V gene are SGHVS and FNYEAQ. The V segment lost 2 bases and the J segment 4 bases; nucleotides outside the gene matches: 6. The CDR3 runs 15 residues. CDR3 region: CASSLTGTGQYEQYF. The CDR3 DNA sequence: TGTGCCAGCAGCTTAACCGGGACAGGGCAATACGAGCAGTACTTC.

The V call is TRBV19, the J call TRBJ2-2; possibly TRBD1 for D (5 bases). CDR3 length: 19 residues. Trimming removed 2 bases from V and 0 bases from J, with 19 bases in between. Germline values: CDR1 LNHDA, CDR2 SQIVND (reference sequence). The CDR3 sequence: CASSIQRTRSHANTGELFF. CDR3 nucleotide sequence: TGTGCCAGTAGTATACAACGGACACGGTCACATGCGAACACCGGGGAGCTGTTTTTT.

The gene calls are TRBV19 and TRBJ2-4, with D perhaps matching TRBD2 (5 bases). V dropped 11 bases and J dropped 0 bases, with 11 bases sitting between them. Germline CDR1 reads LNHDA; CDR2 reads SQIVND (reference sequence). This CDR3 region has 13 residues. The CDR3 bases are TGTGCCTCCGGGGATTTAGCCAAAAACATTCAGTACTTC. Translation gives CASGDLAKNIQYF.

CDR3 region: CASSIPRAIFNYGYTF. The DNA of the CDR3 is TGTGCCAGTAGTATCCCCAGGGCTATATTTAACTATGGCTACACCTTC. J is TRBJ1-2 and V is TRBV19; perhaps TRBD1 as D (5 bases). CDR1 and CDR2 (germline): LNHDA, SQIVND (reference sequence). The CDR3 length is 16 residues. The V gene lost 3 bases and the J gene lost 1 base, with 15 bases spanning the gap.